The clone carrying this T cell receptor (beta chain) showed up many times. What it recognizes is unknown. These data originate in a study of T cells in Graves' hyperthyroidism and ophthalmopathy. Study context: Blood from the periphery was taken at initial diagnosis, before any treatment.

Trimming took 4 bases from V and 3 from J, leaving 25 bases between them. Germline CDR1 MDHEN, CDR2 SYDVKM. This CDR3 has 18 residues. There were TCR beta CDR3 regions amplified from RNA transcripts. Carried out on the TCR CDR3, a first-round RT-PCR used the HTBI primer set. Via MiXCR, TCRdb re-called the multiplex PCR reads, giving one row per CDR3 protein. The table shows approximately 610,000 distinct CDR3 sequences, with approximately 14% occurring only once. Whole-study findings and limits: Most clonotypes that expanded in the thyroid above 0.001 also showed up in blood.

For ophthalmopathy patients, the Clinical Activity Score was at least 3 and the NOSPECS grade at least 4; duration was under 3 months. Lactation, pregnancy, other autoimmune disease or uncontrolled infection led to exclusion of patients. The clonotype comes from a woman in her forties with Graves' ophthalmopathy. The chain combines TRBV28 with TRBJ2-7; D is possibly TRBD1 (7 bases). The sample comprised blood. The CDR3 bases are TGTGCCAGCAGTTCCATATATAGGGACTCGGGACAGAACTACGAGCAGTACTTC. Protein sequence: CASSSIYRDSGQNYEQYF.